The 28 T cell receptor beta chains in this list originate from one sample, sequenced in a study of response to subunit inactivated influenza vaccine. One entry per CDR3 protein results from TCRdb running MiXCR on the RT-PCR reads. The sample lists about 700,000 distinct CDR3 sequences, approximately 14% occurring once. The material sequenced was PBMCs from blood, taken about 11 days after vaccination. All receptors come from a man over 45 who received an inactivated influenza vaccine.

The chain links TRBV27 to TRBJ1-4, with D perhaps TRBD1 (6 bases). CDR1 and CDR2 from the germline V gene are MNHEY and SMNVEV (reference sequence). V shed 7 bases and J shed 0 bases, with 15 bases lying between them. CDR3 length: 16 amino acids. The CDR3 sequence: CASKGGAYATNEKLFF. For the CDR3, the DNA is TGTGCCAGCAAGGGGGGCGCCTATGCAACTAATGAAAAACTGTTTTTT.

This clonotype was seen repeatedly, ten times or more. V usage is TRBV7-2 and J usage is TRBJ1-2, with D uncertain. This CDR3 is built from 11 residues. Trimming stripped 1 base from V and 8 bases from J, with 5 bases between. The V gene's germline CDR1 is SGHTA and CDR2 FQGNSA. CDR3: CASSLDKGYTF. In nucleotides, the CDR3 is TGTGCCAGCAGCTTAGACAAGGGCTACACCTTC.

This chain links TRBV20-1 with TRBJ2-5; 9 positions match TRBD2. This CDR3 has 15 amino acids. The J segment lost 5 bases and the V segment lost 3 bases, leaving 10 bases of the junction unmatched. Germline V lookup: CDR1 DFQATT, CDR2 SNEGSKA (reference sequence). CDR3 sequence reads: CSASDSGSGRETQYF. Here the CDR3 DNA reads TGCAGTGCTAGCGATAGCGGGAGTGGGCGGGAGACCCAGTACTTC.

This clonotype was counted a few times. V is TRBV10-2 and J is TRBJ1-5; TRBD1 is a possible D gene (6 bases). The germline gives CDR1 WSHSY, CDR2 SAAADI. Trimming took 5 bases from V and 7 from J, leaving 12 bases between them. The CDR3 extends over 13 amino acids. The CDR3 here is CASSPQGWQPQHF. The CDR3, as DNA: TGCGCCAGCAGTCCACAGGGTTGGCAGCCCCAGCATTTT.

The gene calls are TRBV6-1 and TRBJ1-4; D unclear. Germline V gives CDR1 MNHNS, CDR2 SASEGT. Trimming removed 5 bases from V and 0 bases from J, with 7 bases in between. The CDR3 covers 14 residues. The CDR3 nucleotides read TGTGCCAGCAGTCCTCTTGCAACTAATGAAAAACTGTTTTTT. Protein sequence: CASSPLATNEKLFF.

The chain is built from TRBV2 and TRBJ2-2; 11 nucleotides match TRBD2. V was pared by 6 bases and J by 7 bases, with 7 bases of the junction left unmatched. The CDR3 runs to 15 residues. Germline V lookup: CDR1 SNHLY, CDR2 FYNNEI. The CDR3 DNA reads as TGTGCCAGCAGGACTAGCGGGGCTACGAGCGGGGAGCTGTTTTTT. This encodes CASRTSGATSGELFF.

The rearrangement links TRBV20-1 to TRBJ2-1, with 8 positions matching TRBD1. Per the germline V gene, CDR1 is DFQATT and CDR2 is SNEGSKA (reference sequence). The CDR3 spans 21 residues. V was clipped by 0 bases and J by 7 bases; unmatched bases: 26. The CDR3 nucleotides are TGCAGTGCTAGAGATGGTAGGAGCCCCACCCACAGGGGGAAGGGAAGGAATGAGCAGTTCTTC. This translates into CSARDGRSPTHRGKGRNEQFF.

This clonotype was observed a handful of times. This sequence joins TRBV12-3 or TRBV12-4 and TRBJ2-7; D may be TRBD1 (5 bases). This CDR3 contains 15 residues. V dropped 6 bases and J dropped 2 bases, with 17 bases sitting between them. CDR3 coding DNA: TGTGCCAGCAGCCCGGGCCGGAGACAGACCTACGAGCAGTACTTC. Translation gives CASSPGRRQTYEQYF.

The V call is TRBV6-1, the J call TRBJ2-1, with D maybe TRBD1 (6 bases). This CDR3 has 16 amino acids. CDR1 is MNHNS and CDR2 is SASEGT in the germline V gene. V lost 9 bases and J lost 0, with 18 bases in between. In nucleotides, the CDR3 is TGTGCCAGTCTAGGATACAGGGCCCTCTCCTACAATGAGCAGTTCTTC. Translation gives CASLGYRALSYNEQFF.

This clonotype turned up a few times. V usage is TRBV11-1 and J usage is TRBJ2-6, with TRBD1 identical over 10 bases. V shed 3 bases, J shed 2 bases, and the junction held 7 bases outside the gene matches. Germline V gene data show CDR1 as SGHAT and CDR2 as FQDESV (reference sequence). The CDR3 consists of 18 residues. The CDR3 DNA sequence: TGTGCCAGCAGCTTCGCTCCAGGACAGGGGGCTGGGGCCAACGTCCTGACTTTC. Its translation is CASSFAPGQGAGANVLTF.

The chain links TRBV24-1 to TRBJ2-7, with D maybe TRBD1 (5 bases). V dropped 4 bases and J dropped 2 bases, with 11 bases sitting between them. Germline CDR1 reads KGHDR; CDR2 reads SFDVKD. This CDR3 is built from 14 residues. CDR3 sequence (DNA): TGTGCCACCAGTGACCGCAGGGCCCCCTACGAGCAGTACTTC. Protein product: CATSDRRAPYEQYF.

The table lists this clonotype with many counts. V gene TRBV7-2 combines with J gene TRBJ2-3; 7 nucleotides agree with TRBD1. The junction had 6 bases not matched to a gene; V was cut back by 5 bases and J by 4 bases. The CDR3 length is 14 residues. Germline-derived CDR1 and CDR2 are SGHTA and FQGNSA. The CDR3 spells CASSLVGGPDTQYF. The CDR3 coding sequence is TGTGCCAGCAGCCTCGTAGGGGGCCCAGATACGCAGTATTTT.

This chain uses TRBV6-2 or TRBV6-3 with TRBJ2-7, with TRBD1 matching 9 bases. V trimming: 2 bases; J trimming: 5 bases; junction bases outside the gene matches: 10. The CDR3 sequence is 16 residues long. The V gene's germline CDR1 is MNHEY and CDR2 SVGEGT. The CDR3 DNA reads TGTGCCAGCAGTTACACCTCCGGGACAGGGAACCACGAGCAGTACTTC. It translates to CASSYTSGTGNHEQYF.

CDR3 region: CASSGRETREQYF. DNA for the CDR3: TGCGCCAGCAGCGGCAGGGAAACGAGGGAGCAGTACTTC. This chain uses TRBV5-1 with TRBJ2-7; perhaps TRBD1 as D (5 bases). The V end lost 4 bases, the J end lost 7 bases, and 15 bases lay between the germline ends. The germline CDR1 and CDR2 sequences are SGHRS and YFSETQ. The CDR3 is 13 amino acids.

This clonotype showed up just a few times. The V call is TRBV15, the J call TRBJ2-5; 7 positions match TRBD1. CDR1 and CDR2 (germline): LNHNV, YYDKDF (reference sequence). J gave up 3 bases and V 2 bases, and 3 bases lay outside the gene matches. The CDR3 runs to 14 residues. CDR3 in amino acids: CATSRPGTEETQYF. The CDR3 DNA sequence: TGTGCCACCAGCAGACCCGGGACAGAAGAGACCCAGTACTTC.

The chain has TRBV18 and TRBJ2-1, with unresolved D. Germline V CDR1 and CDR2: KGHSH, LQKENI. Trimming removed 0 bases at V and 6 bases at J, with 15 bases between. The CDR3 length is 16 residues. The CDR3, as DNA: TGTGCCAGCTCACCACCGGTCCGGGTTGAGGTCAATGAGCAGTTCTTC. Protein sequence: CASSPPVRVEVNEQFF.

This clonotype was counted only a few times. The genes are TRBV7-2 and TRBJ2-3; 9 bases are shared with TRBD1. There are 14 residues in the CDR3. Germline V CDR1 and CDR2: SGHTA, FQGNSA. V trimming: 5 bases; J trimming: 3 bases; junction bases outside the gene matches: 3. CDR3 bases: TGTGCCAGCAGCCACGGACAGGGGACAGATACGCAGTATTTT. Its protein product is CASSHGQGTDTQYF.

The J gene is TRBJ1-2, the V gene TRBV30, with D unresolved. With 5 bases removed from V and 2 bases from J, the gap between germline ends came to 9 bases. Per the germline V gene, CDR1 is GTSNPN and CDR2 is SVGIG (reference sequence). The CDR3 sequence is 12 residues long. In DNA, the CDR3 is TGTGCCTGGGGCGGAGCAAACTATGGCTACACCTTC. Residues: CAWGGANYGYTF.

In its sample, this clonotype was seen a few times. This rearrangement joins TRBV7-8 to TRBJ2-1; TRBD2 matches 9 bases. The CDR3 length is 15 residues. V lost 7 bases, J lost 1 base, and 5 bases stayed unmatched. Germline loops: CDR1 SGHVS, CDR2 FQNEAQ. CDR3 amino acids: CASTSGIASYNEQFF. As DNA, the CDR3 is TGTGCCAGCACTAGCGGGATTGCTTCCTACAATGAGCAGTTCTTC.

There are a few counts of this clonotype. This chain links TRBV3-1 with TRBJ2-1; no clear D gene. The CDR3 has 15 residues. Germline CDR1 LGHDT, CDR2 YNNKEL (reference sequence). The ends were cut back, 0 bases at V and 10 bases at J, with 16 bases in the middle. CDR3 in amino acids: CASSQDTVPAREQFF. The DNA of the CDR3 is TGTGCCAGCAGCCAAGATACCGTACCGGCCCGCGAGCAGTTCTTC.

The V call is TRBV10-3, the J call TRBJ1-5; 7 bases fit TRBD1. CDR3 length: 17 amino acids. Germline CDR1 and CDR2: ENHRY and SYGVKD. J was trimmed by 0 bases and V by 4 bases; bases with no gene match: 9. The chain's CDR3 is CAISATGQLNSNQPQHF. The CDR3 DNA follows: TGTGCCATCAGTGCAACGGGACAGCTAAATAGCAATCAGCCCCAGCATTTT.

The rearrangement links TRBV7-9 to TRBJ1-6; TRBD1 aligns across 8 bases. This CDR3 spans 14 amino acids. Germline CDR1 is SEHNR and CDR2 is FQNEAQ (reference sequence). The V segment lost 5 bases and the J segment 10 bases; nucleotides outside the gene matches: 7. The CDR3 spells CASSPTGAWSPLHF. The DNA of the CDR3 is TGTGCCAGCAGCCCGACAGGGGCTTGGTCACCCCTCCACTTT.

V usage is TRBV20-1 and J usage is TRBJ2-1; 10 bases fit TRBD2. Germline V gives CDR1 DFQATT, CDR2 SNEGSKA (reference sequence). This CDR3 is 16 amino acids long. With V trimmed by 3 bases and J by 0 bases, 5 bases remained unmatched. CDR3 region: CSARGTSEGSYNEQFF. The DNA of the CDR3 is TGCAGTGCTAGGGGGACTAGCGAGGGCTCCTACAATGAGCAGTTCTTC.

The chain links TRBV25-1 to TRBJ1-5; D is possibly TRBD1 (6 bases). Trimming removed 4 bases from V and 4 bases from J, with 17 bases in between. CDR3 length equals 16 residues. Germline V gene sequence: CDR1 MGHDK, CDR2 SYGVNS. The chain's CDR3 is CASSVPQGIKNQPQHF. The CDR3, as DNA: TGTGCCAGCAGTGTCCCACAGGGAATTAAAAATCAGCCCCAGCATTTT.

The chain is built from TRBV29-1 and TRBJ2-1; 8 nucleotides line up with TRBD1. The CDR3 spans 12 residues. Germline loops: CDR1 SQVTM, CDR2 ANQGSEA. The DNA for the CDR3 is TGCAGTGCCCTTCGACAGGGGAATGAGCAGTTCTTC. This sequence encodes CSALRQGNEQFF.

The rearrangement uses TRBV10-2 and TRBJ2-2; D is unresolved. The CDR3 consists of 13 residues. Trimming removed 2 bases from V and 5 bases from J, with 6 bases in between. Looked up from germline, CDR1 is WSHSY and CDR2 is SAAADI. This CDR3 reads CASSEEDTGELFF. In DNA, the CDR3 is TGCGCCAGCAGTGAGGAAGATACCGGGGAGCTGTTTTTT.

The rearrangement uses TRBV20-1 and TRBJ2-7, with D possibly being TRBD1 (5 bases). There are 14 residues in the CDR3. V was shortened by 1 base and J by 3 bases, with 13 bases between the two germline ends. The V gene's germline CDR1 is DFQATT and CDR2 SNEGSKA (reference sequence). The CDR3 DNA follows: TGCAGTGCTAGAGGGACAACAGTTTACTACGAGCAGTACTTC. It yields the protein CSARGTTVYYEQYF.

CDR3 coding DNA: TGTGCCAGCAGCTTGGCCCCCCTAGCGGGGCGTCAAGAGACCCAGTACTTC. Protein: CASSLAPLAGRQETQYF. The genes are TRBV5-5 and TRBJ2-5; the match to TRBD2 covers 9 bases. This CDR3 region has 17 residues. Germline-derived CDR1 and CDR2 are SGHKS and YYEKEE (reference sequence). V lost 0 bases, J lost 2 bases, and 8 bases stayed unmatched.